A single TCR beta chain is shown here with its context. What it recognizes is unknown. TCRdb re-analysed the reads in MiXCR, keeping a single row per CDR3 protein. The sample includes a few hundred thousand distinct CDR3 sequences, 26% of them seen just once. This CDR3 has 16 residues. V lost 5 bases and J lost 6; bases outside the gene matches: 11. Per the germline V gene, CDR1 is MDHEN and CDR2 is SYDVKM. This specimen comes from a study of T cell repertoires in cytomegalovirus infection. General observations from the study: In two of eight donors, the top clonotype was HLA-C-restricted CMV-specific.

J is TRBJ2-7 and V is TRBV28; 12 positions agree with TRBD1. The receptor was isolated from a human donor in good health (CMV status not recorded). Some clones in this sample may be carry-over from other donors' samples. Sequencing was performed on PBMCs. CDR3 region: CASSPGPGQGAREQYF. As DNA, the CDR3 is TGTGCCAGCAGTCCCGGACCGGGACAGGGGGCTCGCGAGCAGTACTTC.